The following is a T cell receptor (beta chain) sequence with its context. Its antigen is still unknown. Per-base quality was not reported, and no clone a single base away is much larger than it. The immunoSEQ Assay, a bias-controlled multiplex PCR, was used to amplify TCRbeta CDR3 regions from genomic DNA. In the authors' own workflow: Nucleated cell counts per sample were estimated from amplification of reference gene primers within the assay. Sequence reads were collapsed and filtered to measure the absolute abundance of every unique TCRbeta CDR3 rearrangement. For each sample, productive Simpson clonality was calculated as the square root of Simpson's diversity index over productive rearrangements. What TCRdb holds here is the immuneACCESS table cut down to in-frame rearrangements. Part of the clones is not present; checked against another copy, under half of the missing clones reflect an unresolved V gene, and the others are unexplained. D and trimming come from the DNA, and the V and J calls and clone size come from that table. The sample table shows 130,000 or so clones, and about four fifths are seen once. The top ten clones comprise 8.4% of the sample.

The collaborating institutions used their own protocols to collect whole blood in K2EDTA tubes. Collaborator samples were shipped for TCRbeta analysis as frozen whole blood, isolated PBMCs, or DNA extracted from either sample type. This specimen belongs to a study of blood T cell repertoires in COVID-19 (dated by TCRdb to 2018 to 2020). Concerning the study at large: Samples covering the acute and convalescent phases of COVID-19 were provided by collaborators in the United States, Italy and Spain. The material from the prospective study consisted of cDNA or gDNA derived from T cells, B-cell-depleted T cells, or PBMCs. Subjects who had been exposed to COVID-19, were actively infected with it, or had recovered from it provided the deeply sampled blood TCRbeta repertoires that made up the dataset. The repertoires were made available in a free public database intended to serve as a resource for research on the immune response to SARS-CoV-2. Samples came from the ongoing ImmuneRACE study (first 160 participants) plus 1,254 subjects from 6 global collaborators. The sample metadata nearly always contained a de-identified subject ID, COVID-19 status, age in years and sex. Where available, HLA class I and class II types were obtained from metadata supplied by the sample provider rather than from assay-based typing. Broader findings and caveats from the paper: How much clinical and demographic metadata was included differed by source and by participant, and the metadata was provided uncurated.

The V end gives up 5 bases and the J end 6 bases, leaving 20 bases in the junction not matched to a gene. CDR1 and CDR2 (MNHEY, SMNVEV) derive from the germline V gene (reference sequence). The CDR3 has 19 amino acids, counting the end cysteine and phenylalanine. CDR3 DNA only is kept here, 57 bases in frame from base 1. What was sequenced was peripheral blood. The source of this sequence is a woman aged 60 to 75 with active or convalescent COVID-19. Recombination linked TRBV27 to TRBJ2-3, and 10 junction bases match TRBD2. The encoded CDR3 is CASSLQTLTSGEGSDTQYF. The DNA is TGTGCCAGCAGTCTCCAAACTCTTACTAGCGGGGAAGGATCGGATACGCAGTATTTT.